This T cell receptor (beta chain) was recovered during a study of blood T cell repertoires in COVID-19. Study context: Specimens from acute and convalescent COVID-19 originated in the United States, Italy and Spain. Sources were T cells, B-cell-depleted T cells, or PBMCs; the material itself was cDNA or gDNA.

In the original analysis: Estimated nucleated cell counts came from reference gene primer amplification. The assay was immunoSEQ multiplex PCR, and TCRdb's table has in-frame clones only and misses some. Clonal size and the V and J genes are those of that table, whereas D and trimming came from the DNA. This sample carries 150,000 to 160,000 clones, around 80% of them seen once, and the ten largest clones take approximately 9.7%. Sequenced sample: peripheral blood. This TCR came from a woman aged 50 to 65 with acute or convalescent COVID-19.

For the CDR3, the DNA is TGTGCCAGCAGCCCCCCGGTAGGGGGTCATTTCTATGGCTACACCTTC. It encodes CASSPPVGGHFYGYTF. This chain links TRBV9 with TRBJ1-2, with a possible D match to TRBD1 (6 bases). The germline V gene encodes CDR1 SGDLS and CDR2 YYNGEE. This CDR3 has 16 residues. V shed 4 bases and J shed 4 bases, with 20 bases lying between them.